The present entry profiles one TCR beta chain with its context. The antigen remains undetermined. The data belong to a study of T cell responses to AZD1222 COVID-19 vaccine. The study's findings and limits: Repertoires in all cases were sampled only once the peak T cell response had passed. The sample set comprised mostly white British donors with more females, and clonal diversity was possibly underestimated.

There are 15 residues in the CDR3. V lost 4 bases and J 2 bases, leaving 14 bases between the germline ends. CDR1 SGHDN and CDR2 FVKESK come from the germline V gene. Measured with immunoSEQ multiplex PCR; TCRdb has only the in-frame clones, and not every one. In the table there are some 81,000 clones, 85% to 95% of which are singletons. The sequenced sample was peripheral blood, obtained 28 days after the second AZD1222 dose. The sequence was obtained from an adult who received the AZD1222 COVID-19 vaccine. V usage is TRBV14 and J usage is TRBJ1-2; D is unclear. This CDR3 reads CASSLRTGPNYGYTF. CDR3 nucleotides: TGTGCCAGCAGCCTGAGGACCGGGCCCAACTATGGCTACACCTTC. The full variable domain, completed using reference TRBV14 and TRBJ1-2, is EAGVTQFPSHSVIEKGQTVTLRCDPISGHDNLYWYRRVMGKEIKFLLHFVKESKQDESGMPNNRFLAERTGGTYSTLKVQPAELEDSGVYFCASSLRTGPNYGYTFGSGTRLTVV.